This note documents a single T cell receptor beta chain sequence. Its antigen is currently unknown. The data originate from a study of cytotoxic CD8 clonotypes in ibrutinib-treated CLL. Turning to the study itself: By median around 66 months, approximately twelve had progressed and around 15 stayed remitted; responses had been 2 complete and around 25 partial. Sample averages reached 255,043 productive templates and tens of thousands of productive rearrangements. General study results and limits: Clonality (at baseline) was higher than in age-matched healthy donors and tracked circulating CD8+ T-cell counts. Clonality showed a rise at ibrutinib response that reversed toward baseline at progression.

The table came from immunoSEQ multiplex PCR; TCRdb's copy has only in-frame clones and leaves some out. The sample consists of approximately 300,000 clones, almost 80% of them appearing once. The CDR3 sequence is 13 residues long. Germline CDR1 and CDR2: MNHEY and SVGAGI. V was cut by 8 bases and J by 6 bases, with 14 bases left in between. The sequence came from a human donor with chronic lymphocytic leukemia. The source material was PBMCs, sampled before ibrutinib treatment. V is TRBV6-5 and J is TRBJ1-5, with D possibly matching TRBD1 (5 bases). As DNA, the CDR3 is TGTGCCAGCCGCCTGGGGGGAGGTCAGCCCCAGCATTTT. Translation: CASRLGGGQPQHF.